The entry that follows covers one TCR beta chain sequence. Its antigen is not known. This entry belongs to a study of Tregs in tolerant kidney transplant recipients. Study-wide points: Nucleotide sequences could not be compared across some patients' samples due to primer changes.

The V end lost 4 bases, the J end lost 3 bases, and 7 bases lay between the germline ends. CDR1 and CDR2 (germline): SGHTA, FQGNSA. The CDR3 runs 13 residues. Sequencing used immunoSEQ multiplex PCR; TCRdb keeps in-frame clones, though not all of them. This sample has about 110,000 clones, with 90% found just once. The specimen was CD4+ T cells from blood, collected before the transplant. The source of this sequence is a human donor who received a combined kidney and bone marrow transplant. The chain uses TRBV7-2 and TRBJ1-5; D is undetermined. This CDR3 reads CASSSGLNQPQHF. The CDR3 DNA sequence: TGTGCCAGCAGCTCTGGGCTCAATCAGCCCCAGCATTTT.